This entry concerns a single T cell receptor beta chain. Its target is unknown. This sample was taken from a study of T cell responses to AZD1222 COVID-19 vaccine. Study-wide background: It was second doses at about 4 or about 12 weeks that were pooled. General study points: A reported finding is that nearly half of spike-specific TCRs target unmutated variant regions. Clonal diversity may have been underestimated in mostly white British donors. Receipt of two AZD1222 doses was followed by a rise in Spike-specific TCR breadth and depth.

Measured with immunoSEQ multiplex PCR; TCRdb has only the in-frame clones, and not every one. Of about 120,000 clones listed, approximately 90% are singletons. The germline gives CDR1 SGHRS, CDR2 YFSETQ. The CDR3 covers 15 residues. Trimming removed 0 bases from V and 5 bases from J, with 12 bases in between. Sample: peripheral blood, taken on day 0 of AZD1222 vaccination. The chain carries TRBV5-1 and TRBJ2-1; D remains unclear. The origin of this receptor is an adult in good health. DNA of the CDR3: TGCGCCAGCAGCTTGGTGGCAGGTATGAACAATGAGCAGTTCTTC. Its protein product is CASSLVAGMNNEQFF.